This TCR beta chain was sequenced during a study of blood T cell repertoires in COVID-19. About the research overall: Acute and convalescent COVID-19 samples came from the United States, Italy and Spain.

This table comes from immunoSEQ multiplex PCR, and its TCRdb copy is limited to in-frame clones, with some not included. This table has about 370,000 clones, 85% to 90% appearing once. Germline loops: CDR1 LNHDA, CDR2 SQIVND (reference sequence). This CDR3 region has 13 residues. The V and J ends lost 8 bases and 4 bases, in that order; junction bases with no gene match: 5. The V gene is TRBV19, the J gene TRBJ2-7; 10 bases are shared with TRBD1. Sequencing used PBMCs or T cells enriched from blood (not recorded which). This clonotype originated in a woman aged 25 to 45 who had recovered from COVID-19. The CDR3 sequence is CASSGTGVYEQYF. The CDR3 DNA reads as TGTGCCAGTTCCGGGACAGGGGTGTACGAGCAGTACTTC.